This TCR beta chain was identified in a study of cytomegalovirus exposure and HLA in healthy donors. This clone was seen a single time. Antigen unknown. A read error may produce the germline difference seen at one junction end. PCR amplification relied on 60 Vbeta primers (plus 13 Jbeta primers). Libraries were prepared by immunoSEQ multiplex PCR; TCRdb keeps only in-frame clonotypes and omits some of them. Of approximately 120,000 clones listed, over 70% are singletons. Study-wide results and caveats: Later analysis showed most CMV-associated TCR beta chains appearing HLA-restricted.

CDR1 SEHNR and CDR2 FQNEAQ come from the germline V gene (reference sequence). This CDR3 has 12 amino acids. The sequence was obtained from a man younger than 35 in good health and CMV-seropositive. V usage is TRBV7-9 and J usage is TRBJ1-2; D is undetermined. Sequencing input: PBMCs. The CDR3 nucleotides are TGTTCCAGCAGCCCCCCCGCGGATGGCTACACCTTC. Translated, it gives CSSSPPADGYTF.